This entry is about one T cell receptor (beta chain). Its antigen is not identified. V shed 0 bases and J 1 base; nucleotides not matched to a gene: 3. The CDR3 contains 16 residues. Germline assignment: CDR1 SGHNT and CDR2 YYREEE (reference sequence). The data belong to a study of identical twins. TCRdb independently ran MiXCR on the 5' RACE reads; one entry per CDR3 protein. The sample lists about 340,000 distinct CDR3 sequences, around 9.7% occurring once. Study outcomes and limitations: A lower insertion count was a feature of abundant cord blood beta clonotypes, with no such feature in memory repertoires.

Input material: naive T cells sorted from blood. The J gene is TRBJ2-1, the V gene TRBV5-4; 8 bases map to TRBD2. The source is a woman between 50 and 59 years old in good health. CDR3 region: CASSLEGTRSYNEQFF. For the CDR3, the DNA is TGTGCCAGCAGCTTGGAGGGGACTAGGTCCTACAATGAGCAGTTCTTC.